These 10 T cell receptor beta chains originate from one sample sequenced in a study of tumor-infiltrating lymphocytes in primary liver carcinoma. The blood RNA (from unsorted whole blood) was obtained, and germline DNA was also extracted. Synthesis of TCR beta cDNA was carried out from 500 ng total RNA with a constant-region primer. Libraries of TCR beta came from three nested multiplex PCR rounds with slightly modified ARM-PCR. With TRBV1-TRBV30 forward primers and a C-beta reverse primer, the first two PCR rounds were run for 10 to 11 cycles each. TCRdb independently ran MiXCR on the multiplex PCR reads; one entry per CDR3 protein. Of 300,000 to 400,000 distinct CDR3 sequences listed, less than 70% were seen once; the top ten hold 6.5%. The sequenced material came from peripheral blood. The receptors shown here come from a man aged 40-49 years with primary liver carcinoma and hepatitis B virus infection.

A few counts support this clonotype. The junction departs from the called germline gene at one end, perhaps through a read error. The gene calls are TRBV11-2 and TRBJ2-5, with unresolved D. Germline-derived CDR1 and CDR2 are SGHAT and FQNNGV. The length of the CDR3 is 13 residues. The CDR3 loop is CTSSLSGLETQHF. For the CDR3, the DNA is TGTACCAGCAGCTTATCCGGATTGGAGACCCAGCACTTC.

Details on this clonotype: Mismatch with germline at one junction end may stem from a read error. The chain uses TRBV29-1 and TRBJ1-1, with a possible D match to TRBD1 (6 bases). Germline CDR1 is SQVTM and CDR2 is ANQGSEA. The CDR3 runs 12 residues. The DNA for the CDR3 is TGCAACGTTGTCCGGGGGCTCACTGGAGCTTTCTTT. This translates into CNVVRGLTGAFF. The full variable domain, its missing parts supplied by reference TRBV29-1 and TRBJ1-1, is SAVISQKPSRDICQRGTSLTIQCQVDSQVTMMFWYRQQPGQSLTLIATANQGSEATYESGFVIDKFPISRPNLTFSTLTVSNMSPEDSSIYLCNVVRGLTGAFFGQGTRLTVV.

Only a few counts were recorded for this clonotype. The chain carries TRBV5-5 and TRBJ2-2; 11 bases align to TRBD1. CDR1 and CDR2 (germline): SGHKS, YYEKEE (reference sequence). The CDR3 covers 16 residues. Trimming took 4 bases from V and 0 from J; bases not matched to a gene: 2. The CDR3 here is CASSMGQGANTGELFF. CDR3 DNA: TGTGCCAGCAGCATGGGACAGGGGGCGAACACCGGGGAGCTGTTTTTT.

This clonotype appeared once. The V and J genes are TRBV4-1 and TRBJ2-7; TRBD2 matches at 7 bases. The CDR3 consists of 15 residues. Unmatched junction bases numbered 14, after V lost 6 bases and J lost 6 bases. In germline, CDR1 is MGHRA, CDR2 YSYEKL. CDR3 nucleotides: TGCGCCAGCAGTCATGATACGGGAGGAGGGTTCGAGCAGTACTTC. Translating gives CASSHDTGGGFEQYF.

This clonotype was recorded many times. The rearrangement links TRBV12-3 or TRBV12-4 to TRBJ2-5, with TRBD2 matching over 9 bases. CDR3 length: 20 residues. The trim removed 5 bases at V and 3 bases at J, leaving 22 bases unmatched. The CDR3 is CASSPLPRTSENDIEETQYF. CDR3 coding DNA: TGTGCCAGCAGTCCGCTGCCCCGGACTAGCGAGAATGACATTGAAGAGACCCAGTACTTC.

This chain links TRBV28 with TRBJ1-1; the match to TRBD1 covers 8 bases. J was trimmed by 4 bases and V by 4 bases; bases with no gene match: 14. The CDR3 spans 17 residues. Germline V gives CDR1 MDHEN, CDR2 SYDVKM. CDR3 DNA: TGTGCCAGCAGTTCCGAGGACAGGGAACCGGGGGGCACTGAAGCTTTCTTT. Translation: CASSSEDREPGGTEAFF.

This clonotype showed up many times. J is TRBJ2-7 and V is TRBV6-6; perhaps D is TRBD1 or TRBD2 (5 bases each). Germline V gene data show CDR1 as MNHNY and CDR2 as SVGAGI (reference sequence). The CDR3 extends over 13 amino acids. Trimming cost V 6 bases and J 8 bases, with 17 bases left between them. The CDR3 region is CASSQGPFTQQYF. The CDR3 coding sequence is TGTGCCAGCAGCCAGGGACCGTTTACCCAGCAGTACTTC.

As regards this clonotype: This likely comes from a read error, as the CDR3 has no conserved phenylalanine or tryptophan at its end. This chain joins TRBV29-1 and TRBJ2-3; 9 bases map to TRBD2. The CDR3 runs to 14 residues. Germline CDR1 reads SQVTM; CDR2 reads ANQGSEA. CDR3 nucleotides: TGCAGCGTTAACGCGGGAGGGCCAGGAGATACACAGTATTAT. Translation gives CSVNAGGPGDTQYY.

This clonotype was seen a handful of times. Written as DNA, the CDR3 is TGTGCCAGCAGCCAAAAGACTAGCGGGAGGACTAACTACAATGAGCAGTTCTTC. Translating gives CASSQKTSGRTNYNEQFF. The rearrangement uses TRBV14 and TRBJ2-1; 13 bases are a match to TRBD2. The CDR3 contains 18 residues. After removal of 2 bases from V and 3 bases from J, the junction contained 7 bases not matched to a gene. Germline CDR1 is SGHDN and CDR2 is FVKESK.

The V gene is TRBV6-1, the J gene TRBJ2-1; TRBD2 aligns across 12 bases. In germline, CDR1 is MNHNS, CDR2 SASEGT. V dropped 9 bases and J dropped 1; count of bases not matched to a gene: 7. CDR3 length: 16 amino acids. The CDR3 nucleotides are TGTGCCAGGGCAGCTAGCGGGAGGGCGTCCTACAATGAGCAGTTCTTC. The encoded protein is CARAASGRASYNEQFF.